A single T cell receptor (beta chain) is shown here with its context. CDR3 size: 18 residues. Germline trimming cut 3 bases from V and 8 bases from J; bases unmatched to any gene: 13. The V gene's germline CDR1 is SGDLS and CDR2 YYNGEE. This sample is drawn from a study of blood T cell repertoires in COVID-19. Profiled with immunoSEQ multiplex PCR; TCRdb holds only in-frame clones, not every one. This table has some 40,000 clones, around 80% appearing once. The source material was peripheral blood. The clonotype was recovered from an elderly man with active or convalescent COVID-19. The J gene is TRBJ2-1, the V gene TRBV9; 14 bases are shared with TRBD2. CDR3 loop: CASSASTPGTSGSYEQFF. The CDR3 nucleotides are TGTGCCAGCAGCGCATCAACGCCCGGGACTAGCGGGAGTTATGAGCAGTTCTTC.